The entry that follows covers one T cell receptor (beta chain) sequence. As yet, its antigen is unknown. These data come from a study of T cells in localized non-small cell lung cancer. Study conclusions and caveats: In uninvolved adjacent lung, T cell clonality reached its highest value, exceeding tumor. Sequencing covered just one tumor region, so heterogeneity cannot be ruled out. The appearance of a median roughly 56 of the top 100 tumor clones was seen in adjacent lung. Among blood samples, higher T cell density accompanied longer overall survival.

Germline CDR1 and CDR2: SGHTA and FQGNSA. The CDR3 covers 14 residues. Between the trimmed V and J ends, which lost 6 bases and 0 bases, there was a span of 9 bases. Libraries were prepared by immunoSEQ multiplex PCR; TCRdb keeps only in-frame clonotypes and omits some of them. Altogether around 140,000 clones are present, more than 80% being singletons, with the ten largest covering approximately 1.7%. This receptor was obtained from a female donor of 60 years or more with stage I lung adenocarcinoma. This chain links TRBV7-2 with TRBJ2-1, with a tentative D call TRBD2 (6 bases). Sequencing was performed on peripheral blood, taken before any cancer treatment. The CDR3 region has the DNA TGTGCCAGCAGAGTGGGGGGCTCCTACAATGAGCAGTTCTTC. It specifies CASRVGGSYNEQFF.